Shown below are 2 T cell receptor beta chains from a single sample sequenced in a study of immune evolution from preneoplasia to lung adenocarcinoma. Sequencing was performed with immunoSEQ multiplex PCR; in TCRdb, only in-frame clones are kept and a portion is missing. The sample has about 41,000 clones, around 80% seen once. Sequencing was carried out using FFPE invasive lung adenocarcinoma tissue. Receptors were obtained from a person aged 55 to 75 with lung adenocarcinoma.

The table lists this clone with a few counts. CDR3 amino acids: CASSLGVGLSEAFF. Written as DNA, the CDR3 is TGTGCCAGCAGCTTGGGGGTGGGGCTTTCTGAAGCTTTCTTT. The chain combines TRBV7-2 with TRBJ1-1, with D maybe TRBD1 (5 bases). Germline CDR1 SGHTA, CDR2 FQGNSA. The V end lost 3 bases, the J end lost 6 bases, and 14 bases lay between the germline ends. This CDR3 comprises 14 residues.

This clone was recorded only once. V is TRBV28 and J is TRBJ1-4; the D is unclear. The CDR3 has 14 residues. The germline gives CDR1 MDHEN, CDR2 SYDVKM. V was cut by 4 bases and J by 5 bases, with 11 bases left in between. This CDR3 reads CASSSDRGNEKLFF. DNA of the CDR3: TGTGCCAGCAGTTCGGATCGAGGCAATGAAAAACTGTTTTTT.